This T cell receptor (beta chain) stems from a study of control samples from healthy donors and cancer patients. Here immunoSEQ multiplex PCR was the method, and the copy in TCRdb shows in-frame clones only, minus some. The sample yields about 150,000 clones, 89% seen once. Sequencing was done on a sample of blood. The receptor's source is a man between 25 and 39 years old in good health.

The CDR3 sequence: CASSPTRGPSETQYF. The CDR3 DNA reads TGTGCCAGCAGCCCAACCCGGGGGCCCAGTGAGACCCAGTACTTC. The rearrangement joins TRBV7-3 to TRBJ2-5, with D tentatively TRBD1 or TRBD2 (6 bases each). The germline V gene has CDR1 SGHTA and CDR2 FQGTGA. The CDR3 consists of 15 residues. The V gene lost 5 bases and the J gene lost 5 bases, with 18 bases spanning the gap.